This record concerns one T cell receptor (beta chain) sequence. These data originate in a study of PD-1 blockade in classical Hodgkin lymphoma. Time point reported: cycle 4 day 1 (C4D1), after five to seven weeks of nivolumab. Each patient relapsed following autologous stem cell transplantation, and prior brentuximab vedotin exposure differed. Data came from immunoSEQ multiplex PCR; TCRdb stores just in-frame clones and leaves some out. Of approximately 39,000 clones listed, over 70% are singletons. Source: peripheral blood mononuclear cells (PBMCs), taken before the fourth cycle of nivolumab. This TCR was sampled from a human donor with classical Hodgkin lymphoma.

The CDR3, as DNA: TGTGCCAGCAGTTACTCATTGGGTAATAGTGAGCAGTTCTTC. This codes for CASSYSLGNSEQFF. The chain has TRBV6-5 and TRBJ2-1; the D is unclear. Germline V CDR1 and CDR2: MNHEY, SVGAGI. Trimming took off 0 bases at V and 9 bases at J, with 12 bases between the two ends. This CDR3 spans 14 amino acids.